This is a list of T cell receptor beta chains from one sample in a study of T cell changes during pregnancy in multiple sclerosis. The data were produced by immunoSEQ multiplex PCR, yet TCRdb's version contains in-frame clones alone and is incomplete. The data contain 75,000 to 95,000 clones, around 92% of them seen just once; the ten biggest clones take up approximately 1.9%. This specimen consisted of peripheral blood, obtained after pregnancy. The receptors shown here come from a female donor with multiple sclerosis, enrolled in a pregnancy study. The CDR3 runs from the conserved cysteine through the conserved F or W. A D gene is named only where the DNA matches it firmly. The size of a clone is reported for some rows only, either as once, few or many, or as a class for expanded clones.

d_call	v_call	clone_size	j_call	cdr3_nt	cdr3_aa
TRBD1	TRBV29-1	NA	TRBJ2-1	TGCAGCGTTGAGGCGGACAGGGGTTACAATGAGCAGTTCTTC	CSVEADRGYNEQFF
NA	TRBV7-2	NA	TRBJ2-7	TGTGCCAGCAGCTTAAGAGGGAGTAAGTCCTACGAGCAGTACTTC	CASSLRGSKSYEQYF
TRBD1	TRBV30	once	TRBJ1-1	TGTGCCTTGACAGGGGGGAACACTGAAGCTTTCTTT	CALTGGNTEAFF
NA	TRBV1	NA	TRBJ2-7	TGCACAGACCTAGCGGGGGACTCCTACGAGCAGTACTTC	CTDLAGDSYEQYF
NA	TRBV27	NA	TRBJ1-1	TGTGCCAGCAGTTTCAGAGGGGAAGCTTTCTTT	CASSFRGEAFF
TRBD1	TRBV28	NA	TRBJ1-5	TGTGCCAGCAGTTCCGGGACAGGGAATCAGCCCCAGCATTTT	CASSSGTGNQPQHF
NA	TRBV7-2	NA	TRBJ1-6	TGTGCCAGCAGCTTAGCGCTAGGTCGGGGTAATTCACCCCTCCACTTT	CASSLALGRGNSPLHF
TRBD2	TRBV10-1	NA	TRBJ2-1	TGCGCCAGCAGTGAGTTCCCGTCCGGGACTAGGCGCAATGAGCAGTTCTTC	CASSEFPSGTRRNEQFF
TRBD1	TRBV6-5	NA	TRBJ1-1	TGTGCCAGCAGCCCCGGGACAGGACTGAACACTGAAGCTTTCTTT	CASSPGTGLNTEAFF
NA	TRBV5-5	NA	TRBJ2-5	TGTGCCAGCAGCTCCTCGAGGGTGTTCGAGACCCAGTACTTC	CASSSSRVFETQYF
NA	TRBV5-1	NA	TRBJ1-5	TGCGCCAGCAGTCTGGCGGGAATTAGCAATCAGCCCCAGCATTTT	CASSLAGISNQPQHF
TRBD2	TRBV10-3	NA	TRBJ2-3	TGTGCCATCAGTGTCGGTTTGGGAGGGGCCGGGGCAGATACGCAGTATTTT	CAISVGLGGAGADTQYF
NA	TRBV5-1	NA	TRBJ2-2	TGCGCCAGCAGCATCTTGACAGGGAACACCGGGGAGCTGTTTTTT	CASSILTGNTGELFF
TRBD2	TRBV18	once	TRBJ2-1	TGTGCCAGCTCACCAGCCGGGGTAGCGGGAGGGTACAATGAGCAGTTCTTC	CASSPAGVAGGYNEQFF
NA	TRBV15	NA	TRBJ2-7	TGTGCCACCAGCGGGGGCGGGCTGAGCTCCTACGAGCAGTACTTC	CATSGGGLSSYEQYF
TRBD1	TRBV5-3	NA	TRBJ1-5	TGTGCCAGAAGCTTGGACAGGGGGCCCTTTGGGGACTATCAGCCCCAGCATTTT	CARSLDRGPFGDYQPQHF
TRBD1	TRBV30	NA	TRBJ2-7	TGTGCCTGGAGCGACAGGGCCTACGAGCAGTACTTC	CAWSDRAYEQYF
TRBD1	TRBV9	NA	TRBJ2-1	TGTGCCAGCAGCGTAGCTACGAGAGGACAGGGAGACAATGAGCAGTTCTTC	CASSVATRGQGDNEQFF
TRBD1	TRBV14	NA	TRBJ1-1	TGTGCCAGCAGCCAAGTCGGAGGACAGGTTGAAGCTTTCTTT	CASSQVGGQVEAFF
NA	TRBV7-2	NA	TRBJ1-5	TGTGCCAGCAGCGTTGGACTTGGCCTTAGCAATCAGCCCCAGCATTTT	CASSVGLGLSNQPQHF
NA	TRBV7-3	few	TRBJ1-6	TGTGCCTCCAGCGACCAGCACAATTCACCCCTCCACTTT	CASSDQHNSPLHF
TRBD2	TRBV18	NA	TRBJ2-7	TGTGCCAGCTCACCGGGACTAGGGGCCTACGAGCAGTACTTC	CASSPGLGAYEQYF
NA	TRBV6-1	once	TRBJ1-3	TGTGCCAGCAGTCCCCGGGTCTCTGGAAACACCATATATTTT	CASSPRVSGNTIYF
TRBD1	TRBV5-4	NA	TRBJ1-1	TGTGCCATCGACAGGGGGCTAGCGAACACTGAAGCTTTCTTT	CAIDRGLANTEAFF
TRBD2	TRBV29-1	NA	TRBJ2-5	TGCAGCGTTGATACGGCTAGCGGGACCCTAGAGACCCAGTACTTC	CSVDTASGTLETQYF
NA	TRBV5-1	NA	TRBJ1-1	TGCGCCAGCAGCTTGGTACAGACAAACACTGAAGCTTTCTTT	CASSLVQTNTEAFF
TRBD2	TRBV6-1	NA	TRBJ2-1	TGTGCCAGCAGTGATAGCGGGAGAAGATTTAGTAGTGGTAATGAGCAGTTCTTC	CASSDSGRRFSSGNEQFF
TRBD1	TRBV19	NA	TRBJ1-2	TGTGCCAGTAGTATGGGCCCAGGGGGCGTCTATGGCTACACCTTC	CASSMGPGGVYGYTF